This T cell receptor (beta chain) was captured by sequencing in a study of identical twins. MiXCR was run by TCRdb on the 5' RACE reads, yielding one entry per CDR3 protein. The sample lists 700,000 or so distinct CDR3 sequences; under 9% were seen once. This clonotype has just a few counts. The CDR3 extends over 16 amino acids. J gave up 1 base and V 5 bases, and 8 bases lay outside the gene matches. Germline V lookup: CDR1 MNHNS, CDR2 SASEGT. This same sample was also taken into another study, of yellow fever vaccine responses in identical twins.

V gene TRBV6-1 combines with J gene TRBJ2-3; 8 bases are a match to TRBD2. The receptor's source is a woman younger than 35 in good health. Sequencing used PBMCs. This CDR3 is CASSIGRAGGTDTQYF. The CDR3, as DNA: TGTGCCAGCAGTATTGGTAGAGCGGGAGGCACAGATACGCAGTATTTT.